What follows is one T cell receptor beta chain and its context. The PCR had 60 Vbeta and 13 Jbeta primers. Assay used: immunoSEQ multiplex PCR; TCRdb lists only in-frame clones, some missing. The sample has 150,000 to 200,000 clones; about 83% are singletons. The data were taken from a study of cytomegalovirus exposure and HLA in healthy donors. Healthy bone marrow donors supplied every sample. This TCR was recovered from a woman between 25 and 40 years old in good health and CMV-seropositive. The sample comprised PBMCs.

CDR3 nucleotides: TGTGCCAGCAGGTTTTCGGTACAGGGGCGGTCCGGGGAGCTGTTTTTT. Residues: CASRFSVQGRSGELFF. The chain has TRBV2 and TRBJ2-2; 7 positions agree with TRBD1. With 6 bases clipped from V and 6 bases from J, the junction kept 13 bases outside the gene matches. Germline-derived CDR1 and CDR2 are SNHLY and FYNNEI. This CDR3 region has 16 residues.